Here is one TCR beta chain with its context. The data were obtained in a study of blood T cell repertoires in COVID-19. Across the study: COVID-19 samples collected from the United States, Italy and Spain covered acute and convalescent phases. Sources were T cells, B-cell-depleted T cells, or PBMCs; the material itself was cDNA or gDNA.

Per the original data handling: Estimation of nucleated cell counts was performed using reference gene primer amplification. TCRdb's table, derived via immunoSEQ multiplex PCR, lists solely in-frame clones and lacks some. That table gives V, J and clone size, and the DNA gave D and trimming. In the table there are around 70,000 clones, 65% to 90% of which are singletons. The CDR3 consists of 15 residues. CDR1 SGHKS and CDR2 YYEKEE come from the germline V gene (reference sequence). After removal of 4 bases from V and 6 bases from J, the junction contained 6 bases not matched to a gene. Sequencing was carried out using peripheral blood. The origin of this receptor is a man aged 60 to 69 with acute or convalescent COVID-19. The chain employs TRBV5-5 and TRBJ2-1; the match to TRBD1 covers 11 bases. The CDR3 is CASSRGQGASNEQFF. CDR3 nucleotide sequence: TGTGCCAGCAGCAGAGGACAGGGGGCCTCCAATGAGCAGTTCTTC.